This T cell receptor beta chain was retrieved from a study of blood T cell repertoires in COVID-19. Study at large: Sources were T cells, B-cell-depleted T cells, or PBMCs; the material itself was cDNA or gDNA.

Original processing methods: Researchers report that nucleated cell counts were estimated from reference gene primer amplification. The table came from immunoSEQ multiplex PCR; TCRdb's copy has only in-frame clones and leaves some out. Clonal size and the V and J genes are those of that table, whereas D and trimming came from the DNA. In the table there are roughly 450,000 clones, about 92% of which are singletons. The CDR3 runs to 15 residues. Trimming took off 5 bases at V and 1 base at J, with 14 bases between the two ends. The germline CDR1 and CDR2 sequences are SEHNR and FQNEAQ (reference sequence). Assignments of participants to cohorts depended upon their own reported clinical history. Cohort 3 donors were reported recovered after two negative PCRs, clearance, or symptom resolution.

What was sequenced was PBMCs or T cells enriched from blood (not recorded which). The TCR comes from a man between 18 and 29 years old who had recovered from COVID-19. The V and J genes are TRBV7-9 and TRBJ1-1; D is unresolved. DNA for the CDR3: TGTGCCAGCAGCCCTAGGTCTCTCGGGAACACTGAAGCTTTCTTT. This gives the protein CASSPRSLGNTEAFF.